This T cell receptor beta chain was obtained from a study of regulatory T cells in long-lasting Graves disease. This clonotype was seen just once. Antigen unknown. The CDR3 is 15 amino acids. General study points: Persistent cases favored TRBV28, TRBJ1-2 and TRBJ2-5.

Time point indicated: newly diagnosed GD, antithyroid drugs for less than 3 months. RNA from PBMCs was the source of the TCR library. American Thyroid Association guidelines served as the basis for diagnosing Graves' disease. Building the TCR beta libraries relied on iRepertoire HTBI primers, and CDR3 regions underwent Arm-PCR. Original analysis: Identification across samples found 60 to 75 TRBV and approximately 15 TRBJ segments. MiXCR was run by TCRdb on the multiplex PCR reads, yielding one entry per CDR3 protein. V and J calls and clone size were set by TCRdb, not the authors. This table has about 430,000 distinct CDR3 sequences, 15% appearing once. The same data also went into a second study, on T cells in Graves' hyperthyroidism and ophthalmopathy.

The sequences come from peripheral blood mononuclear cells (PBMCs), collected at new diagnosis, from a patient treated with antithyroid drugs. The V gene is TRBV12-3 or TRBV12-4, the J gene TRBJ2-7; 9 nucleotides line up with TRBD1. Judging by the DNA end, TRBJ2-5 fits better; the J call may be wrong. The sequence came from a woman aged 40 to 49 with Graves disease. The CDR3 spells CASSFALTGGGTQYF. CDR3 in DNA: TGTGCCAGCAGTTTTGCCCTGACAGGGGGAGGGACCCAGTACTTC.